The 6 T cell receptor beta chains below were found in one sample sequenced in a study of response to subunit inactivated influenza vaccine (dated by TCRdb to 2016 to 2019). The method was RT-PCR. Sequencing was performed on an Illumina HiSeq 2500. TCRdb trimmed public reads at Q25 via fastp, called clones via MiXCR and kept in-frame beta chains. CDR3 protein sequences are deduplicated, and each keeps its most common genes and DNA. This sample holds about half a million distinct CDR3 sequences; 9.5% to 12% were observed only once. The ten largest clonotypes hold roughly 12% of the sample. The time point label here, explained by the study, means: 40 to 45 days after influenza vaccine administration. The material sequenced was PBMCs from blood, taken 45 days after vaccination. These receptors were obtained from a man in his forties or fifties who received an inactivated influenza vaccine. Donor details come from another sample of the same person, matched by shared clones.

The rearrangement links TRBV6-2 or TRBV6-3 to TRBJ2-1; no clear D. Germline CDR1 reads MNHEY; CDR2 reads SVGEGT. This CDR3 has 14 residues. The CDR3 nucleotides read TGTGAGGTGGAGACGCAATTTAACTACAATGAGCAGTTCTTC. Its translation is CEVETQFNYNEQFF.

This clonotype was seen more than once but under ten times. The gene calls are TRBV12-3 or TRBV12-4 and TRBJ2-1; weak D call: TRBD1 (7 bases). This CDR3 is built from 13 residues. The ends were cut back, 7 bases at V and 8 bases at J, with 15 bases in the middle. The CDR3 bases are TGTGCCAGCATGTCAGGGGGGTTGGATGAGCAGTTCTTC. Residues: CASMSGGLDEQFF.

This clonotype showed up just a few times. The V and J genes are TRBV20-1 and TRBJ2-1, with 13 bases aligning to TRBD2. The trim removed 3 bases at V and 9 bases at J, leaving 8 bases unmatched. This CDR3 comprises 15 residues. The germline CDR1 and CDR2 sequences are DFQATT and SNEGSKA (reference sequence). The chain's CDR3 is CSARVGLAGEGEQFF. Written as DNA, the CDR3 is TGCAGTGCTAGGGTTGGACTAGCGGGGGAAGGTGAGCAGTTCTTC.

This clonotype has a handful of counts. The chain combines TRBV10-3 with TRBJ2-3; no clear D gene. V lost 2 bases to trimming and J lost 0 bases, with 3 bases between them. The CDR3 is 13 residues long. Germline assignment: CDR1 ENHRY and CDR2 SYGVKD. The CDR3 region is CAISETSTDTQYF. In DNA form, the CDR3 reads TGTGCCATCAGTGAGACGAGCACAGATACGCAGTATTTT.

This clonotype occurred a few times. CDR3 sequence (DNA): TGTGCCGCATCTCGGACCGGGGATCGGGGCTACACCTTC. It codes for CAASRTGDRGYTF. The chain carries TRBV10-3 and TRBJ1-2; D unclear. Germline V gene data show CDR1 as ENHRY and CDR2 as SYGVKD. This CDR3 comprises 13 residues. V shed 11 bases and J shed 8 bases, with 21 bases lying between them.

V usage is TRBV5-5 and J usage is TRBJ1-4; D gene unclear. This CDR3 comprises 16 residues. The V end lost 4 bases, the J end lost 7 bases, and 20 bases lay between the germline ends. Germline CDR1 SGHKS, CDR2 YYEKEE (reference sequence). This CDR3 reads CASSPTNIATGEKLFF. CDR3 coding DNA: TGTGCCAGCAGCCCAACGAATATCGCCACCGGTGAAAAACTGTTTTTT.